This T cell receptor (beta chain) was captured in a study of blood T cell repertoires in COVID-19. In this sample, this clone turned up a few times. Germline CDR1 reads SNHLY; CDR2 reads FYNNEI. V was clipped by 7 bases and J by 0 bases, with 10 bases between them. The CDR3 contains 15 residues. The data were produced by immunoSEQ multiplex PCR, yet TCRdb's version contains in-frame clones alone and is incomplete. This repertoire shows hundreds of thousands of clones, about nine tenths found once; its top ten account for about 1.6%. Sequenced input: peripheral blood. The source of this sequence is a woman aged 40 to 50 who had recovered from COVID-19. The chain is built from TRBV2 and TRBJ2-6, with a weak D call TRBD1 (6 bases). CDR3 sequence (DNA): TGTGCCAGCAACAGGGTTGACTCTGGGGCCAACGTCCTGACTTTC. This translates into CASNRVDSGANVLTF.